This T cell receptor (beta chain) was sequenced during a study of T cell responses to AZD1222 COVID-19 vaccine. Repertoires were generated with immunoSEQ multiplex PCR, while TCRdb's copy carries only in-frame clones and drops some. The sample yields fewer than 130,000 clones, 85% to 90% seen once. Study findings and constraints: Reportedly, nearly half of unique spike TCRs recognized epitopes outside B.1.351/B.1.1.7 mutations. There were mostly white British donors and more females than males, and clonal diversity was possibly underestimated.

Trimming cost V 5 bases and J 7 bases, with 21 bases left between them. Germline CDR1 SGHTA, CDR2 FQGNSA. CDR3 length: 15 residues. On this clone itself: Its antigen is as yet unknown.

This chain connects TRBV7-2 to TRBJ2-7, with unresolved D. Sequencing used peripheral blood, obtained 28 days after the second AZD1222 dose. The TCR was taken from an adult who received the AZD1222 COVID-19 vaccine. CDR3 in DNA: TGTGCCAGCAGCCCCGACTTTTCCCGAGTCGGGGAGCAGTACTTC. Amino acids: CASSPDFSRVGEQYF.